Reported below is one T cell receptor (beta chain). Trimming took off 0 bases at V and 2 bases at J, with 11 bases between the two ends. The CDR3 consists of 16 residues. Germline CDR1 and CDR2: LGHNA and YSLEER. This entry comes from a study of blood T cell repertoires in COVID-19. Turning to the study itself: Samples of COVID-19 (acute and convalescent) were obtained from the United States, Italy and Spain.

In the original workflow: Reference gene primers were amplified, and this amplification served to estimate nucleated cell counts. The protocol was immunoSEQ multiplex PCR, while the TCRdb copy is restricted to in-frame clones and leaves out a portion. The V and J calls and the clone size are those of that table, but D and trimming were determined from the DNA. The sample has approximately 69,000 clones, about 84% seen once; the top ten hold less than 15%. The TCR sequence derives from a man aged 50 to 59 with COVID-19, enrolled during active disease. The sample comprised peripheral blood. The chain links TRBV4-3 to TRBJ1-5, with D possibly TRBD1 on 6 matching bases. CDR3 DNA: TGCGCCAGCAGCCAAGAAATCAGGGGCGGCAATCAGCCCCAGCATTTT. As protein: CASSQEIRGGNQPQHF.